This TCR beta chain was captured by sequencing in a study of blood T cells in healthy people across ages. The CDR3 consists of 13 residues. A note on this clonotype: The antigen is unknown.

Healthy Russian Caucasian donors spanned ages 6 to 90 years. Primed by a sample-barcoded 5' primer and a J-beta primer mix, a second PCR proceeded for 7 to 11 cycles. One entry per CDR3 protein results from TCRdb running MiXCR on the 5' RACE reads. The repertoire consists of hundreds of thousands of distinct CDR3 sequences, with nearly 60% occurring once and the leading ten covering roughly 20%. Study-wide findings and caveats: Age showed a roughly linear inverse relationship with TCR beta diversity per million T cells. Researchers deemed the diversity estimates from one million T cells underestimates.

The chain couples TRBV12-3 or TRBV12-4 to TRBJ2-4; TRBD2 matches 7 bases. The end of the DNA is better explained by TRBJ2-5, so the J call may be wrong. The TCR sequence derives from a man aged 30 to 39 in good health. Sequencing used blood. This CDR3 is CASSFGRTETQYF. The CDR3 coding sequence is TGTGCCAGCAGTTTCGGGAGGACAGAGACCCAGTACTTC.